The 11 T cell receptor beta chains below were found in one sample sequenced in a study of CD8 T cells in Susac syndrome. cDNA came from roughly 0.5 to 1 ug RNA primed by random hexamers. TCRdb itself ran the immunoSEQ multiplex PCR reads through MiXCR, one entry per CDR3 protein. The sample contains 150,000 to 200,000 distinct CDR3 sequences, about 93% of which appear only once. Sequencing was done on a sample of CD4+ T cells from PBMCs. The receptors originated from a human donor with multiple sclerosis.

The chain recombines TRBV4-3 with TRBJ1-3; D perhaps matches TRBD1 (5 bases). This CDR3 has 14 residues. V was clipped by 0 bases and J by 8 bases, with 11 bases between them. Germline values: CDR1 LGHNA, CDR2 YSLEER. Here the CDR3 DNA reads TGCGCCAGCAGCCAAGAACCAACGGGGGACACCATATATTTT. It translates to CASSQEPTGDTIYF.

This chain connects TRBV7-8 to TRBJ2-3; D not certain. The germline V gene encodes CDR1 SGHVS and CDR2 FQNEAQ. Trimming took 0 bases from V and 11 from J, leaving 18 bases between them. The CDR3 totals 15 residues. DNA for the CDR3: TGTGCCAGCAGCTTAGCTAGCCCCCCCATTAGTGGGCAGTATTTT. Its translation: CASSLASPPISGQYF.

The chain uses TRBV5-4 and TRBJ2-5, with a weak D call TRBD1 (6 bases). This CDR3 region has 14 residues. Germline CDR1 and CDR2: SGHNT and YYREEE (reference sequence). V lost 3 bases, J lost 1 base, and 10 bases lay in between. The CDR3 here is CASSSTGIQETQYF. The CDR3 DNA reads TGTGCCAGCAGCTCAACAGGGATCCAAGAGACCCAGTACTTC.

The chain joins TRBV20-1 to TRBJ2-4; 8 positions match TRBD1. The CDR3 has 15 residues. CDR1 and CDR2 from the germline V gene are DFQATT and SNEGSKA (reference sequence). V gave up 6 bases and J gave up 0 bases; unmatched junction bases: 7. The CDR3 region is CSAQTGALAKNIQYF. In DNA, the CDR3 is TGCAGTGCCCAGACAGGGGCCTTAGCCAAAAACATTCAGTACTTC.

The rearrangement uses TRBV4-1 and TRBJ2-5; D is possibly TRBD1 or TRBD2 (6 bases each). Germline CDR1 reads MGHRA; CDR2 reads YSYEKL. The CDR3 spans 17 residues. The germline V and J ends were trimmed by 0 bases and 6 bases, with 20 bases remaining between them. In DNA form, the CDR3 reads TGCGCCAGCAGCCAAGAAGTGAGGGGGGCCGGGGAAAAGACCCAGTACTTC. Amino acids: CASSQEVRGAGEKTQYF.

The CDR3 sequence: CSGTAGYNSPLHF. CDR3 sequence (DNA): TGCAGTGGGACTGCGGGCTATAATTCACCCCTCCACTTT. The chain links TRBV20-1 to TRBJ1-6; D unclear. CDR3 length equals 13 residues. Germline V gene sequence: CDR1 DFQATT, CDR2 SNEGSKA (reference sequence). Trimming pared 7 bases from V and 3 bases from J, leaving 10 bases between.

The rearrangement links TRBV11-3 to TRBJ2-1, with D perhaps TRBD1 (6 bases). CDR1 and CDR2 from the germline V gene are SGHNT and YENEEA. Trimming shortened V by 5 bases and J by 5 bases, and 10 bases separated the two germline ends. The CDR3 consists of 13 residues. CDR3 in DNA: TGTGCCAGCAGCCACAGGGAGAACAATGAGCAGTTCTTC. This encodes CASSHRENNEQFF.

This chain uses TRBV12-5 with TRBJ2-3; D unresolved. The CDR3 loop spans 13 amino acids. Germline V CDR1 and CDR2: LGHNT, FRNRAP. The V gene lost 7 bases and the J gene lost 2 bases, with 10 bases spanning the gap. The CDR3 spells CASELWLTDTQYF. In DNA form, the CDR3 reads TGTGCTAGTGAATTATGGCTCACAGATACGCAGTATTTT. Full variable domain (rest looked up from reference TRBV12-5 and TRBJ2-3): DARVTQTPRHKVTEMGQEVTMRCQPILGHNTVFWYRQTMMQGLELLAYFRNRAPLDDSGMPKDRFSAEMPDATLATLKIQPSEPRDSAVYFCASELWLTDTQYFGPGTRLTVL.

The CDR3 DNA reads as TGTGCCAGCAGGGAACAGGGGAACACTGAAGCTTTCTTT. This sequence encodes CASREQGNTEAFF. The chain links TRBV2 to TRBJ1-1, with D perhaps matching TRBD1 (6 bases). Germline V gene data show CDR1 as SNHLY and CDR2 as FYNNEI. Trimming took 6 bases from V and 1 from J, leaving 9 bases between them. The CDR3 is 13 residues long.

This sequence joins TRBV6-2 or TRBV6-3 and TRBJ2-7; possible D gene TRBD2, 5 bases. V dropped 0 bases and J dropped 2 bases, with 14 bases sitting between them. CDR3 length: 16 residues. The germline V gene has CDR1 MNHEY and CDR2 SVGEGT. CDR3 sequence (DNA): TGTGCCAGCAGTTACTCGGGCGGGCGGTTAACCTACGAGCAGTACTTC. This gives the protein CASSYSGGRLTYEQYF.

The chain employs TRBV28 and TRBJ2-7; maybe TRBD2 (5 bases). CDR1 and CDR2 (germline): MDHEN, SYDVKM. The V end was cut by 5 bases, the J end by 2 bases, with 13 bases between. The CDR3 spans 14 residues. The CDR3 is CASSPGIRTYEQYF. Written as DNA, the CDR3 is TGTGCCAGCAGTCCGGGAATCAGGACCTACGAGCAGTACTTC.